A selection of T cell receptor beta chains follows, all from one sample in a study of OX40 agonist ivuxolimab in advanced cancers. Method: immunoSEQ multiplex PCR; TCRdb's copy keeps in-frame clones and lacks some. This sample carries about 66,000 clones, roughly 77% of them seen once, and the ten largest clones take 5%. The sequences come from CD4+ or CD8+ T cells sorted from blood, collected in a trial of the OX40 agonist ivuxolimab. Every receptor here comes from an adult with an advanced solid tumor such as melanoma, head and neck, liver or kidney cancer. The CDR3 runs from the conserved cysteine through the conserved F or W. A D gene is named only where the DNA matches it firmly. Where a row states a size, it is once, few, many or the class of an expanded clone; other rows omit it.

D gene	clone size	V gene	J gene	CDR3 length	CDR3 DNA	CDR3 protein
TRBD1	.	TRBV6-5	TRBJ1-1	15	TGTGCCAGCAATACTAACAGGGGAACGAACACTGAAGCTTTCTTT	CASNTNRGTNTEAFF
TRBD2	.	TRBV11-3	TRBJ2-3	16	TGTGCCAGCAGCTTAGATTCTCGGGGGGGCACAGATACGCAGTATTTT	CASSLDSRGGTDTQYF
TRBD2	.	TRBV6-5	TRBJ2-3	15	TGTGCCAGCAGTCTTCAGCGGGGGCCCCCAGATACGCAGTATTTT	CASSLQRGPPDTQYF
TRBD2	.	TRBV9	TRBJ2-2	16	TGTGCCAGCAGCGTAGCGGGAGGCGAGAACACCGGGGAGCTGTTTTTT	CASSVAGGENTGELFF
TRBD1	.	TRBV5-5	TRBJ1-4	14	TGTGCCAGCAGCCTGACAGGGGTAGTGGAAAAACTGTTTTTT	CASSLTGVVEKLFF
.	.	TRBV29-1	TRBJ1-3	13	TGCAGCGTTGAACGGGGTAGTGGAAACACCATATATTTT	CSVERGSGNTIYF
TRBD1	.	TRBV7-2	TRBJ2-3	16	TGTGCCAGCAGCCCCCTGGGACAGGGGATCACAGATACGCAGTATTTT	CASSPLGQGITDTQYF
.	.	TRBV18	TRBJ1-5	17	TGTGCCAGCTCACCACTGAACATCCGGGACAGCAATCAGCCCCAGCATTTT	CASSPLNIRDSNQPQHF
.	.	TRBV5-5	TRBJ2-3	14	TGTGCCAGCAGCTCTCTTGGCGGCACAGATACGCAGTATTTT	CASSSLGGTDTQYF
.	.	TRBV11-2	TRBJ2-7	15	TGTGCCAGCAGCGCCGGCCCCGGGGCCCAGTACGAGCAGTACTTC	CASSAGPGAQYEQYF
.	.	TRBV5-1	TRBJ2-3	16	TGCGCCAGCAGCTTGGATCCTGGACTGAACACAGATACGCAGTATTTT	CASSLDPGLNTDTQYF
TRBD2	.	TRBV2	TRBJ2-3	14	TGTGCCAGTATGGGGACTAGCGGTACAGATACGCAGTATTTT	CASMGTSGTDTQYF
.	.	TRBV6-5	TRBJ2-2	11	TGTGCCAGCAGTTACTCGCGGGAGCTGTTTTTT	CASSYSRELFF
.	.	TRBV6-6	TRBJ2-7	16	TGTGCCAGTAGTACCCCGGAGGCCCTCAACTCCTACGAGCAGTACTTC	CASSTPEALNSYEQYF
TRBD2	.	TRBV4-2	TRBJ2-3	17	TGTGCCAGCAGCCGATTAACTAGCGGGAGGGCCTCAGATACGCAGTATTTT	CASSRLTSGRASDTQYF
TRBD1	.	TRBV18	TRBJ1-2	17	TGTGCCAGCTCACCCAACCTCGGGGGAGGGGGCAACTATGGCTACACCTTC	CASSPNLGGGGNYGYTF
TRBD1	.	TRBV27	TRBJ1-4	15	TGTGCCAGCAGTACCCGGGACAGGGGAAGGGAAAAACTGTTTTTT	CASSTRDRGREKLFF
.	.	TRBV2	TRBJ2-2	15	TGTGCCAGCAGTGATGCCAGAAAAAACACCGGGGAGCTGTTTTTT	CASSDARKNTGELFF
.	.	TRBV14	TRBJ2-7	14	TGTGCCAGCAGCCAAGATTCACGGTCCTACGAGCAGTACTTC	CASSQDSRSYEQYF
TRBD1	few	TRBV29-1	TRBJ2-7	15	TGCAGCGTGCAGACCGGGACAGGGGGCATCTACGAGCAGTACTTC	CSVQTGTGGIYEQYF
TRBD1	few	TRBV2	TRBJ1-4	13	TGTGCCAGCAGTGAGCAGGGGGCCGGAAAACTGTTTTTT	CASSEQGAGKLFF
.	.	TRBV29-1	TRBJ1-1	12	TGCAGCGTTGTTTTATTTAGGGGCGAAGCTTTCTTT	CSVVLFRGEAFF
.	few	TRBV5-1	TRBJ1-6	15	TGCGCCAGCAGCAGCAGGACCGGGCCGGAATCACCCCTCCACTTT	CASSSRTGPESPLHF
.	once	TRBV7-8	TRBJ1-1	15	TGTGCCAGCAGCTTCCGGACAGCCATGAACACTGAAGCTTTCTTT	CASSFRTAMNTEAFF
TRBD2	.	TRBV5-1	TRBJ2-7	17	TGCGCCAGCAGCCGGACTAGCGGGAGGCTCATCTCCTACGAGCAGTACTTC	CASSRTSGRLISYEQYF
TRBD2	.	TRBV18	TRBJ2-1	15	TGTGCCAGCTCACCCGGGACTAGCCAGGGCCATGAGCAGTTCTTC	CASSPGTSQGHEQFF
.	.	TRBV30	TRBJ1-2	15	TGTGCCTGGAGCGCCAGCCGGGGTAGGGAAGGTGGCTACACCTTC	CAWSASRGREGGYTF
TRBD1	few	TRBV4-1	TRBJ1-2	15	TGCGCCAGCAGCCAAGCATCCACAGGGGGCTCTGGCTACACCTTC	CASSQASTGGSGYTF
TRBD1	.	TRBV6-1	TRBJ2-7	17	TGTGCCAGCAGTGAGTGGGACAGGGGCGCTTCATCTTACGAGCAGTACTTC	CASSEWDRGASSYEQYF
.	once	TRBV7-2	TRBJ2-1	14	TGTGCCAGCACCTACCCCCAGTTAGTCGGTGAGCAGTTCTTC	CASTYPQLVGEQFF
.	.	TRBV7-2	TRBJ2-7	11	TGTGCCAGCAGCTTATACTACGAGCAGTACTTC	CASSLYYEQYF
TRBD2	.	TRBV27	TRBJ2-5	17	TGTGCCAGCAGTTTCCCCCAGGTAGCGGGAGAGGAGGAGACCCAGTACTTC	CASSFPQVAGEEETQYF
.	.	TRBV5-8	TRBJ1-5	19	TGTGCCAGCAGATCCTCGGGACGTGCGAGTCTCCATAGCAATCAGCCCCAGCATTTT	CASRSSGRASLHSNQPQHF
.	.	TRBV23-1	TRBJ2-7	15	TGCGCCAGCAGTCAATCGGGGGGGCGAAGCTACGAGCAGTACTTC	CASSQSGGRSYEQYF
.	.	TRBV4-2	TRBJ1-1	14	TGTGCCAGCAGCCAAGGAACAACGAACACTGAAGCTTTCTTT	CASSQGTTNTEAFF
TRBD2	.	TRBV7-2	TRBJ2-7	15	TGTGCCAGCAGCTCTCTAGCGGGCTTTTCCTACGAGCAGTACTTC	CASSSLAGFSYEQYF
TRBD1	.	TRBV19	TRBJ2-2	15	TGTGCCAGTAGGACCGGGACAGGGAACACCGGGGAGCTGTTTTTT	CASRTGTGNTGELFF
TRBD1	.	TRBV5-1	TRBJ1-1	16	TGCGCCAGCAGCCTCGGACAGGGGCGAGTCGGCACTGAAGCTTTCTTT	CASSLGQGRVGTEAFF
.	.	TRBV5-6	TRBJ2-7	14	TGTGCCAGCAGCTTGCTTGCGGTCGCCTACGAGCAGTACTTC	CASSLLAVAYEQYF
.	once	TRBV7-9	TRBJ1-5	12	TGTGCCAGCAGCTTACAAGATGGGCCCCAGCATTTT	CASSLQDGPQHF
TRBD1	.	TRBV6-6	TRBJ2-7	14	TGTGCCAGCAGCCTTGCCGGGACAGGGAGCGAGCAGTACTTC	CASSLAGTGSEQYF
.	.	TRBV5-1	TRBJ2-1	14	TGCGCCAGCAGCTTGGATCAGGGGAGAAATGAGCAGTTCTTC	CASSLDQGRNEQFF
.	.	TRBV6-5	TRBJ1-1	13	TGTGCCAGCAGTTACACAGTTAACACTGAAGCTTTCTTT	CASSYTVNTEAFF
.	once	TRBV5-1	TRBJ2-3	14	TGCGCCAGCAGCCCGAGCGGTAACACAGATACGCAGTATTTT	CASSPSGNTDTQYF
TRBD1	.	TRBV7-6	TRBJ2-6	16	TGTGCCAGCAGCATAACAGGGGCAGGTGGGGCCAACGTCCTGACTTTC	CASSITGAGGANVLTF
.	.	TRBV29-1	TRBJ2-7	10	TGCAGCGTTGAGTCGGGCGTACAGTACTTC	CSVESGVQYF